These 18 T cell receptor beta chains came from one sample sequenced in a study of post-analysis software for immune sequencing data. Study conclusions and caveats: Relative to controls, patients had 4 or 5 TRBV segments at higher frequency, with TRBV5-6, TRBV5-1 and TRBV20-1 among these.

These receptors lack a known antigen. The TCR beta cDNA libraries contained unique molecular identifiers. MiXCR, applied by TCRdb to the PCR reads, yields one record per CDR3 protein. The table records approximately 660,000 distinct CDR3 sequences, 55% to 60% of them present only once. The sequencing input was blood. Receptor source: a girl aged 2-10 years with multiple sclerosis.

This sequence joins TRBV20-1 and TRBJ2-4, with unresolved D. The CDR3 is 14 amino acids. With 6 bases removed from V and 6 bases from J, the gap between germline ends came to 18 bases. Germline loops: CDR1 DFQATT, CDR2 SNEGSKA (reference sequence). CDR3 sequence reads: CSAPQGSGPNIQYF. CDR3 nucleotides: TGCAGTGCCCCCCAAGGTTCAGGACCAAACATTCAGTACTTC.

CDR3 nucleotide sequence: TGTGCCAGCAGACAGGGGGCGTTTCCCACTGAAGCTTTCTTT. As protein: CASRQGAFPTEAFF. V is TRBV6-2 or TRBV6-3 and J is TRBJ1-1; 9 positions agree with TRBD1. This CDR3 is 14 amino acids long. V gave up 6 bases and J gave up 4 bases; unmatched junction bases: 6. Germline V gene lookup returns CDR1 MNHEY and CDR2 SVGEGT.

CDR3 protein: CASSPRLLLAKNIQYF. In nucleotides, the CDR3 is TGTGCCAGCTCACCACGTTTACTTTTAGCCAAAAACATTCAGTACTTC. The rearrangement joins TRBV18 to TRBJ2-4, with D uncertain. V was cut by 1 base and J by 0 bases, with 10 bases left in between. The CDR3 is made up of 16 amino acids. The germline CDR1 and CDR2 sequences are KGHSH and LQKENI.

This clonotype has more than one count but fewer than ten. V and J are TRBV29-1 and TRBJ2-1; the D is unclear. This CDR3 is built from 11 residues. V was clipped by 2 bases and J by 12 bases, with 11 bases between them. The germline V gene has CDR1 SQVTM and CDR2 ANQGSEA. The CDR3 here is CSVESTKGQFF. CDR3 nucleotide sequence: TGCAGCGTTGAATCAACTAAAGGGCAGTTCTTC.

This clonotype was counted only a few times. The chain combines TRBV27 with TRBJ2-5, with TRBD1 matching 7 bases. Germline V gene sequence: CDR1 MNHEY, CDR2 SMNVEV (reference sequence). The CDR3 runs to 13 residues. With 6 bases clipped from V and 7 bases from J, the junction kept 8 bases outside the gene matches. The CDR3 region has the DNA TGTGCCAGCAGCTCCGACAGGGTGGGGACCCAGTACTTC. Translated: CASSSDRVGTQYF.

The J gene is TRBJ1-1, the V gene TRBV12-3 or TRBV12-4; tentatively, D is TRBD1 (5 bases). The ends were cut back, 6 bases at V and 2 bases at J, with 10 bases in the middle. This CDR3 region has 13 residues. The CDR3 DNA reads TGTGCCAGCAGGGGGGGACCCAACACTGAAGCTTTCTTT. Its protein is CASRGGPNTEAFF.

The chain employs TRBV12-3 or TRBV12-4 and TRBJ2-4; weak D call: TRBD1 (5 bases). The CDR3 spans 15 residues. The V and J ends lost 2 bases and 0 bases respectively, with 8 bases between them. The CDR3 DNA reads as TGTGCCAGCAGTTTATCCAGGGTAGCCAAAAACATTCAGTACTTC. This gives the protein CASSLSRVAKNIQYF.

In the case of this clonotype: The junction departs from germline at one end; a sequencing error may be responsible. This rearrangement joins TRBV5-1 to TRBJ1-2; tentatively, D is TRBD1 (6 bases). The CDR3 length is 15 residues. Germline CDR1 SGHRS, CDR2 YFSETQ. The CDR3 protein is CASSLAGGANYGYTF. CDR3 coding DNA: TGTGCCAGCAGCTTAGCGGGGGGCGCTAACTATGGCTACACCTTC.

The sample holds one count of this clonotype. The chain is built from TRBV4-2 and TRBJ2-7; 8 positions match TRBD1. Germline V lookup: CDR1 LGHNA, CDR2 YNFKEQ. CDR3 length: 16 amino acids. Losses at the gene ends were 4 bases for V and 0 bases for J; bases not matched to a gene: 8. The CDR3 here is CASSRPDRGASYEQYF. As DNA, the CDR3 is TGTGCCAGCAGCCGCCCCGACAGGGGTGCCTCCTACGAGCAGTACTTC.

Written as DNA, the CDR3 is TGTGCCACCAGCAGAGGAGCGGGGGGTGCCATTACAAGACAGGGCGGACACACGGATACGCAGTATTTT. This codes for CATSRGAGGAITRQGGHTDTQYF. This chain uses TRBV15 with TRBJ2-3; 9 positions agree with TRBD2. The CDR3 runs to 23 residues. Germline V gene data show CDR1 as LNHNV and CDR2 as YYDKDF (reference sequence). The ends lost 1 base at V and 6 bases at J; junction bases unmatched: 29.

The chain uses TRBV24-1 and TRBJ2-1; D is undetermined. The CDR3 runs 13 residues. Looked up from germline, CDR1 is KGHDR and CDR2 is SFDVKD. With 1 base removed from V and 9 bases from J, the gap between germline ends came to 9 bases. CDR3 in DNA: TGTGCCACCAGTGATTTCGCAGGTGGTGAGCAGTTCTTC. Amino acid sequence: CATSDFAGGEQFF.

J is TRBJ2-7 and V is TRBV6-5; 11 bases are a match to TRBD2. The CDR3 runs to 15 residues. The V and J ends lost 7 bases and 4 bases, in that order; junction bases with no gene match: 9. Germline V gene sequence: CDR1 MNHEY, CDR2 SVGAGI. In DNA, the CDR3 is TGTGCCAGCACCGTACCCCTAGCGGGAGGATACGAGCAGTACTTC. It yields the protein CASTVPLAGGYEQYF.

The chain employs TRBV15 and TRBJ2-7; D may be TRBD2 (5 bases). The CDR3 is made up of 15 amino acids. The V and J ends lost 1 base and 0 bases respectively, with 10 bases between them. The germline CDR1 and CDR2 sequences are LNHNV and YYDKDF (reference sequence). CDR3 nucleotide sequence: TGTGCCACCAGCAGAGGAGGACTCAGCTCCTACGAGCAGTACTTC. It yields the protein CATSRGGLSSYEQYF.

This sequence joins TRBV6-4 and TRBJ2-1; D not certain. Looked up from germline, CDR1 is MRHNA and CDR2 is SNTAGT. The CDR3 is 14 amino acids. Trimming pared 6 bases from V and 7 bases from J, leaving 16 bases between. CDR3: CASSEELGSNEQFF. CDR3 sequence (DNA): TGTGCCAGCAGCGAAGAGCTGGGTAGTAATGAGCAGTTCTTC.

The chain uses TRBV7-2 and TRBJ2-5; TRBD1 might be the D (6 bases). The closer fit of TRBJ2-7 to the DNA end suggests the J call may be wrong. This CDR3 is built from 15 residues. Per germline, CDR1 SGHTA and CDR2 FQGNSA. The CDR3 sequence: CASSTWGTNHYEQYF. Written as DNA, the CDR3 is TGTGCCAGCAGCACGTGGGGGACAAACCACTACGAGCAGTACTTC.

The V call is TRBV27, the J call TRBJ2-1; 7 bases fit TRBD1. The J segment lost 7 bases and the V segment lost 1 base, leaving 4 bases of the junction unmatched. This CDR3 has 14 residues. The germline V gene encodes CDR1 MNHEY and CDR2 SMNVEV (reference sequence). CDR3 sequence (DNA): TGTGCCAGCAGTTTATTGGTGGGACAGAATGAGCAGTTCTTC. This codes for CASSLLVGQNEQFF.

This sequence joins TRBV20-1 and TRBJ2-1; no clear D gene. Germline values: CDR1 DFQATT, CDR2 SNEGSKA (reference sequence). The V gene lost 6 bases and the J gene lost 7 bases, with 7 bases spanning the gap. The CDR3 extends over 10 amino acids. The CDR3 DNA reads as TGCAGTGCGTTCAGGAATGAGCAGTTCTTC. It yields the protein CSAFRNEQFF.

The V and J genes are TRBV24-1 and TRBJ1-2; no definite D call. V lost 4 bases to trimming and J lost 2 bases, with 7 bases between them. The CDR3 loop spans 13 amino acids. Germline V gene data show CDR1 as KGHDR and CDR2 as SFDVKD. CDR3 DNA sequence: TGTGCCACCAGTGAGGGGAACAACTATGGCTACACCTTC. Its protein product is CATSEGNNYGYTF.